At least ten counts were recorded for the clone carrying this TCR beta chain. The CDR3 runs 10 residues. Per the germline V gene, CDR1 is LGHNA and CDR2 is YSLEER. The ends were cut back, 0 bases at V and 12 bases at J, with 3 bases in the middle. Unique molecular identifiers featured in how the TCRbeta library was prepared. A single record per CDR3 protein comes from TCRdb applying MiXCR to the PCR reads. The repertoire includes about 340,000 distinct CDR3 sequences, less than 15% of them detected once, and about 4% sits in the top ten. These data originate in a study of T-cell reconstitution after alpha-beta-depleted transplantation in children.

The chain has TRBV4-3 and TRBJ2-4; no clear D. The source was PBMCs, collected from the stem cell graft. This sequence originates from a human donor who donated a stem cell graft to a child with Fanconi anemia. The CDR3 DNA follows: TGCGCCAGCAGCCAAGAGCATCAGTACTTC. It specifies CASSQEHQYF.